This T cell receptor beta chain was obtained from a study of cytomegalovirus exposure and HLA in healthy donors. Method: immunoSEQ multiplex PCR; TCRdb's copy keeps in-frame clones and lacks some. The sample contains about 73,000 clones, roughly 90% of which appear only once. The CDR3 spans 16 residues. The ends were cut back, 0 bases at V and 0 bases at J, with 13 bases in the middle. Germline CDR1 reads SGHDT; CDR2 reads YYEEEE. This clonotype originated in a woman between 18 and 29 years old in good health and CMV-seropositive. The J gene is TRBJ2-7, the V gene TRBV5-6; D unresolved. Sequencing used PBMCs. DNA for the CDR3: TGTGCCAGCAGCTTGGCCCGGCGGAGTTACTCCTACGAGCAGTACTTC. This translates into CASSLARRSYSYEQYF.